Listed here are 11 T cell receptor beta chains from one sample, sequenced in a study of T and B cells in COVID-19 patients. TRB was amplified from about 260-540 ng of blood genomic DNA. TRB rearrangements were amplified by multiplex PCR with BIOMED2 TRB-A/B primers. TCRdb re-called the multiplex PCR reads with MiXCR, one entry per CDR3 protein. Here the sample spans more than 12,000 distinct CDR3 sequences, roughly 29% being singletons. Sequenced: blood. These receptors were obtained from a human donor who had recovered from COVID-19.

The chain carries TRBV27 and TRBJ1-2; 9 nucleotides match TRBD1. The germline V gene has CDR1 MNHEY and CDR2 SMNVEV (reference sequence). Trimming took 6 bases from V and 1 from J; bases not matched to a gene: 6. The CDR3 is made up of 15 amino acids. The CDR3 coding sequence is TGTGCCAGCAGCGACAGGGGGGGGGGTAACTATGGCTACACCTTC. Amino acids: CASSDRGGGNYGYTF.

This sequence joins TRBV27 and TRBJ2-1, with 13 bases that match TRBD2. With 6 bases clipped from V and 9 bases from J, the junction kept 14 bases outside the gene matches. Germline-derived CDR1 and CDR2 are MNHEY and SMNVEV (reference sequence). The CDR3 consists of 17 residues. CDR3 amino acids: CASRTGGLAGVFSEQFF. The CDR3 DNA sequence: TGTGCCAGCAGGACAGGCGGACTAGCGGGAGTTTTCAGTGAGCAGTTCTTC.

In this sample, this clonotype is medium-sized (0.01 to 0.1%). The CDR3 spells CASSLGGRFTGELFF. Written as DNA, the CDR3 is TGTGCCAGCAGTCTCGGGGGGCGTTTTACCGGGGAGCTGTTTTTT. V and J are TRBV12-3 or TRBV12-4 and TRBJ2-2; tentative D call: TRBD2 (7 bases). With 5 bases removed from V and 5 bases from J, the gap between germline ends came to 15 bases. The CDR3 is 15 amino acids.

This clonotype is medium-sized within its sample. The rearrangement links TRBV30 to TRBJ1-6, with D maybe TRBD1 (5 bases). This CDR3 has 14 residues. V lost 4 bases and J lost 2, with 9 bases in between. CDR1 is GTSNPN and CDR2 is SVGIG in the germline V gene (reference sequence). DNA of the CDR3: TGTGCCTGGACAGGGAAACCCTATAATTCACCCCTCCACTTT. Translated, it gives CAWTGKPYNSPLHF.

This clonotype came up many times. The chain joins TRBV11-3 to TRBJ1-5, with D possibly matching TRBD1 (6 bases). This CDR3 region has 13 residues. V lost 5 bases and J lost 9, with 14 bases in between. Germline V lookup: CDR1 SGHNT, CDR2 YENEEA. The CDR3 loop is CASSSVQGGPQHF. CDR3 DNA sequence: TGTGCCAGCAGCAGCGTACAGGGCGGGCCCCAGCATTTT.

This clonotype was observed a handful of times. The chain carries TRBV27 and TRBJ1-5, with 7 bases identical to TRBD1. In germline, CDR1 is MNHEY, CDR2 SMNVEV (reference sequence). The CDR3 totals 16 residues. Trimming at V came to 5 bases and at J to 7 bases, leaving 14 bases not matched to a gene. The CDR3, as DNA: TGTGCCAGCAGTCCCCAGGGGGGGGGCAGGATGCAGCCCCAGCATTTT. Protein: CASSPQGGGRMQPQHF.

The chain joins TRBV5-1 to TRBJ2-7, with D possibly matching TRBD2 (5 bases). The length of the CDR3 is 15 residues. The germline gives CDR1 SGHRS, CDR2 YFSETQ. Trimming cost V 5 bases and J 5 bases, with 20 bases left between them. The chain's CDR3 is CASSPRTGDVNEQYF. The CDR3 nucleotides are TGCGCCAGCAGTCCTCGTACCGGGGATGTGAACGAGCAGTACTTC.

This chain joins TRBV6-2 or TRBV6-3 and TRBJ2-3; D uncertain. This CDR3 region has 15 residues. Germline V gene sequence: CDR1 MNHEY, CDR2 SVGEGT. V was cut by 3 bases and J by 6 bases, with 16 bases left in between. CDR3 protein: CASSYYAESVDTQYF. The CDR3 coding sequence is TGTGCCAGCAGTTATTACGCGGAGTCTGTGGATACGCAGTATTTT.

A few counts support this clonotype. The chain is built from TRBV10-3 and TRBJ1-1; D not resolved. Deletions cut 6 bases from V and 3 bases from J, with 14 bases between. Germline lookup yields CDR1 ENHRY and CDR2 SYGVKD. This CDR3 spans 14 amino acids. CDR3 nucleotides: TGTGCCATCAGCCGGGGAGGGCCGGACACTGAAGCTTTCTTT. This codes for CAISRGGPDTEAFF.

The rearrangement joins TRBV27 to TRBJ1-3; D possibly corresponds to TRBD1 (5 bases). Germline V CDR1 and CDR2: MNHEY, SMNVEV (reference sequence). Trimming left V 3 bases short and J 2 bases short, with 8 bases between. The CDR3 length is 14 residues. The CDR3: CASSLGGAGNTIYF. DNA of the CDR3: TGTGCCAGCAGTTTGGGGGGGGCTGGAAACACCATATATTTT.

CDR3 in DNA: TGTGCCAGCAGTTACTCGATTTCGTCTGGAAACACCATATATTTT. Amino acid sequence: CASSYSISSGNTIYF. The chain joins TRBV6-2 or TRBV6-3 to TRBJ1-3, with D hard to call. Trimming left V 0 bases short and J 1 base short, with 7 bases between. Germline V gene lookup returns CDR1 MNHEY and CDR2 SVGEGT. The CDR3 loop spans 15 amino acids.